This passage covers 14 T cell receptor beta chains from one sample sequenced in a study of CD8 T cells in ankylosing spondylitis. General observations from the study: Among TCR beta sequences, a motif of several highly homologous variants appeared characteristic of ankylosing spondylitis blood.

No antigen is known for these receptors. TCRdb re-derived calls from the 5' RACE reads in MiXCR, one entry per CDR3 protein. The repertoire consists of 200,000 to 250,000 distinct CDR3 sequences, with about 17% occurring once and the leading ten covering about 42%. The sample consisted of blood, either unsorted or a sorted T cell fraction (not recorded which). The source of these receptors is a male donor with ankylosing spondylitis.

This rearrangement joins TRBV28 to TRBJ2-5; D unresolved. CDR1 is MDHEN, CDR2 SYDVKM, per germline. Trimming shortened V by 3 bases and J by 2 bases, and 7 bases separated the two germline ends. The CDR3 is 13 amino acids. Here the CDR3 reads CASSFPNQETQYF. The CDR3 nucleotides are TGTGCCAGCAGTTTCCCAAATCAAGAGACCCAGTACTTC.

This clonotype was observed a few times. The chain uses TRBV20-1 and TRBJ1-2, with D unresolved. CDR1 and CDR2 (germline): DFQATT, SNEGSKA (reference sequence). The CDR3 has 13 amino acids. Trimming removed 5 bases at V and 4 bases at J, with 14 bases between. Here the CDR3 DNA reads TGCAGTGCTCCCCCGGGAGCACCCTATGGCTACACCTTC. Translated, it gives CSAPPGAPYGYTF.

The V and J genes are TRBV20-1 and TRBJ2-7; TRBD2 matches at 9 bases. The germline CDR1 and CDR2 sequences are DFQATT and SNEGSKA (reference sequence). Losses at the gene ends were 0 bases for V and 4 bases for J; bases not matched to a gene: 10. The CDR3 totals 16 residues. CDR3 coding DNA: TGCAGTGCTAGAGATCAGGCGGGAGGGCCGGAATACGAGCAGTACTTC. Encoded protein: CSARDQAGGPEYEQYF.

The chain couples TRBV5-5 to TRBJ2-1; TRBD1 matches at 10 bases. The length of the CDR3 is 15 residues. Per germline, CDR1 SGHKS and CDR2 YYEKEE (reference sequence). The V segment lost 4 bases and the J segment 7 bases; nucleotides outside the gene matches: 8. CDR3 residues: CASSHDRGLMNEQFF. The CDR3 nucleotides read TGTGCCAGCAGCCACGACAGGGGGCTGATGAATGAGCAGTTCTTC.

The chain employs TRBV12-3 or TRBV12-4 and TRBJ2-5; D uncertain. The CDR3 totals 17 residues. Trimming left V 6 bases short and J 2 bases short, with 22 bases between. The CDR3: CASSPRLDEDLQETQYF. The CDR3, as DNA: TGTGCCAGCAGCCCGAGGTTGGACGAAGACCTACAAGAGACCCAGTACTTC.

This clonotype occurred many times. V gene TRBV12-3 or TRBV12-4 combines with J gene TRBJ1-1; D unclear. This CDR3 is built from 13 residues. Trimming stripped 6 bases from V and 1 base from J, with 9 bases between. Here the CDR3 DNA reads TGTGCCAGCAGGCCCCGCCCGAACACTGAAGCTTTCTTT. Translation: CASRPRPNTEAFF.

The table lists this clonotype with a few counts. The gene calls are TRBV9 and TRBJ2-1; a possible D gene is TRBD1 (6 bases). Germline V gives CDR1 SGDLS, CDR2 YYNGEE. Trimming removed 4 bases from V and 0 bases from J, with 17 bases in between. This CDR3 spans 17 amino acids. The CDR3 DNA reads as TGTGCCAGCAGCTTAACCGGGACACCAGGCTCCTACAATGAGCAGTTCTTC. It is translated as CASSLTGTPGSYNEQFF.

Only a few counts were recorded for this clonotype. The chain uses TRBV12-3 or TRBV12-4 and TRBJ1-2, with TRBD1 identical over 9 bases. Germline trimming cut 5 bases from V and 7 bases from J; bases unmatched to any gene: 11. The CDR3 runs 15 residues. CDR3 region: CASSRWDRVVGGYTF. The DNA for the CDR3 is TGTGCCAGCAGTCGATGGGACAGGGTGGTCGGTGGCTACACCTTC.

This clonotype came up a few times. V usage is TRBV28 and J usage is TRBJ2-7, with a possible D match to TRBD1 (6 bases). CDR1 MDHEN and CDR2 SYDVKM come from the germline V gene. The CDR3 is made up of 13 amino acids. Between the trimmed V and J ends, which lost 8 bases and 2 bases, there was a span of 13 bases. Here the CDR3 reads CASRPPGAYEQYF. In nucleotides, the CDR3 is TGTGCCAGCCGACCCCCAGGGGCCTACGAGCAGTACTTC.

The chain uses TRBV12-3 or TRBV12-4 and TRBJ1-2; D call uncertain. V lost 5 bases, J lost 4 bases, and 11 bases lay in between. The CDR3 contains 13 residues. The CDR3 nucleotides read TGTGCCAGCAGTACCGGCAGGAGCTATGGCTACACCTTC. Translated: CASSTGRSYGYTF.

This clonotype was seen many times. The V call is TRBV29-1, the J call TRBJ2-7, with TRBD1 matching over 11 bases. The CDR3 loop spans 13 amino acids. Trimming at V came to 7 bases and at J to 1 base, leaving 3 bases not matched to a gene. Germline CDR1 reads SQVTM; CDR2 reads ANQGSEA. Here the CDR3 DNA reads TGCAGCGCCGGACAGGGGGCTTCCTACGAGCAGTACTTC. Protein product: CSAGQGASYEQYF.

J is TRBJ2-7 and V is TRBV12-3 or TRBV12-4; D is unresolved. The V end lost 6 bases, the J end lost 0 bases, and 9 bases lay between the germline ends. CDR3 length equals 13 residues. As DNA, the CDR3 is TGTGCCAGCAGGATCGACATCTCCTACGAGCAGTACTTC. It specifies CASRIDISYEQYF.

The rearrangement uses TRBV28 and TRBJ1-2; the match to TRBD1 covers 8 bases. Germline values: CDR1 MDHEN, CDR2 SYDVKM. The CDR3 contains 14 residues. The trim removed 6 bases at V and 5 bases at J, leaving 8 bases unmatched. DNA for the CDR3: TGTGCCAGCAGCACAGGGAGGACAGGGTATGGCTACACCTTC. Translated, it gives CASSTGRTGYGYTF.

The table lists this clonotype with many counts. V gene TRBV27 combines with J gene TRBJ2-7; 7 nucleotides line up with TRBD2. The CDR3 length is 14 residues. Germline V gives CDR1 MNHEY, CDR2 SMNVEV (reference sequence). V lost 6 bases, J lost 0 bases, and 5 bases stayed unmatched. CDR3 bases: TGTGCCAGCAGCTTGGGAGGGCCCTCCTACGAGCAGTACTTC. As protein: CASSLGGPSYEQYF.